These T cell receptor beta chains were read from a single sample in a study of OX40 agonist ivuxolimab in advanced cancers. Method: immunoSEQ multiplex PCR; TCRdb's copy keeps in-frame clones and lacks some. The sample has around 70,000 clones; roughly 85% are singletons. Here the sequenced sample was CD4+ or CD8+ T cells sorted from blood, taken in a trial of the OX40 agonist ivuxolimab. These receptors all stem from an adult with an advanced solid tumor such as melanoma, head and neck, liver or kidney cancer. The CDR3 runs from the conserved cysteine through the conserved F or W. The D gene is left open where the match is weak. Part of the rows lack a size; the others show once, few, many or a class for expanded clones.

>-|TRBV30|-|TRBJ2-7
CAWSKYWTEQPYEQYF
TGTGCCTGGAGTAAGTATTGGACAGAGCAACCCTACGAGCAGTACTTC
>-|TRBV7-2|-|TRBJ2-1
CASSLAGITYNEQFF
TGTGCCAGCAGCTTAGCGGGGATCACCTACAATGAGCAGTTCTTC
>-|TRBV19|-|TRBJ1-5
CASSIAASRQPQHF
TGTGCCAGTAGTATCGCCGCCTCTCGTCAGCCCCAGCATTTT
>-|TRBV14|-|TRBJ1-1
CASSQLGKIDTEAFF
TGTGCCAGCAGCCAGCTGGGTAAGATTGACACTGAAGCTTTCTTT
>-|TRBV7-2|-|TRBJ1-1
CASRADGLGTEAFF
TGTGCCAGCAGGGCGGACGGCTTGGGGACTGAAGCTTTCTTT
>-|TRBV4-1|-|TRBJ2-3
CASSQGSGVGLGNTQYF
TGCGCCAGCAGCCAAGGGTCAGGTGTAGGCCTGGGGAATACGCAGTATTTT
>-|TRBV6-1|TRBD1|TRBJ1-5
CASSGRTGYSNQPQHF
TGTGCCAGCAGTGGCAGGACAGGGTATAGCAATCAGCCCCAGCATTTT
>once|TRBV21-1|-|TRBJ1-3
CASRKQGIFGTIYF
TGTGCCAGCAGGAAACAAGGGATCTTCGGCACCATATATTTT
>-|TRBV5-4|-|TRBJ2-3
CASSPRDRHRGTDTQYF
TGTGCCAGCAGCCCTCGGGACCGACACAGGGGCACAGATACGCAGTATTTT
>-|TRBV4-2|-|TRBJ2-7
CASSQGWTRGQREQYF
TGTGCCAGCAGCCAAGGTTGGACTAGGGGACAGAGGGAGCAGTACTTC
>few|TRBV28|TRBD2|TRBJ2-7
CASSRILAVSYEQYF
TGTGCCAGCAGCCGAATCCTAGCGGTCTCCTACGAGCAGTACTTC
>-|TRBV28|-|TRBJ1-1
CASSFSQAEAFF
TGTGCCAGCAGTTTTTCTCAGGCTGAAGCTTTCTTT
>-|TRBV28|-|TRBJ2-7
CASGAGTSIYEQYF
TGTGCCAGCGGGGCCGGGACAAGTATATACGAGCAGTACTTC
>-|TRBV19|-|TRBJ1-2
CASSTGEGPYGYTF
TGTGCCAGTAGTACCGGTGAGGGGCCCTATGGCTACACCTTC
>-|TRBV7-3|-|TRBJ2-3
CASSLDMGTQYF
TGTGCCAGCAGCTTAGACATGGGGACGCAGTATTTT
>-|TRBV11-2|-|TRBJ2-7
CASSPRYEQYF
TGTGCCAGCAGCCCTCGATACGAGCAGTACTTC
>-|TRBV5-1|TRBD1|TRBJ2-3
CASGNQGAGSDTQYF
TGCGCCAGCGGCAATCAGGGGGCGGGATCAGATACGCAGTATTTT
>-|TRBV27|TRBD1|TRBJ2-1
CASSLRGTALHNEQFF
TGTGCCAGCAGTTTAAGGGGGACAGCCTTACACAATGAGCAGTTCTTC